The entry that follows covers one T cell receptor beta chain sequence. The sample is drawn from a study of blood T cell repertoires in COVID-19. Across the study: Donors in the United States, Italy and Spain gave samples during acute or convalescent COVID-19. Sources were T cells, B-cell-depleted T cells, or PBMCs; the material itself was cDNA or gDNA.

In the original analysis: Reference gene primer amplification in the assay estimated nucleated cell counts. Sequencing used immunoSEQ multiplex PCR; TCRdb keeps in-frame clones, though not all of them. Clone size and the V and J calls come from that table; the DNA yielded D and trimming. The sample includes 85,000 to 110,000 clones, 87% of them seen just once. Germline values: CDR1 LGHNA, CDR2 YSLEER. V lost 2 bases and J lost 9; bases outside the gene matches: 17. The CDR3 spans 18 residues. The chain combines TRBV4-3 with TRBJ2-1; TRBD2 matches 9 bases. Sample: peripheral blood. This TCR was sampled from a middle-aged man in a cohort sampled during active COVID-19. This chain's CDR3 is CASSQPMEGLAPLGEQFF. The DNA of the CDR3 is TGCGCCAGCAGCCAACCTATGGAGGGACTAGCCCCTCTGGGTGAGCAGTTCTTC.